This is a list of T cell receptor beta chains from one sample in a study of T cell responses to AZD1222 COVID-19 vaccine. Using immunoSEQ multiplex PCR, the repertoire was profiled, and TCRdb retains in-frame clones only, with some absent. The sample consists of 200,000 to 250,000 clones, around 93% of them appearing once. The sequencing used peripheral blood, collected on day 0 of MenACWY control vaccination. The receptors derive from an adult in good health. The CDR3 runs from the conserved cysteine through the conserved F or W. A D gene is named only where the DNA matches it firmly. Some rows have no size entry. The others give once, few or many, or a class for an expanded clone.

clone_size j_call v_call d_call cdr3_nt cdr3_aa
few TRBJ1-2 TRBV15 . TGTGCCACCAGCCCATGGGCGGGCCTGGGTGGCTACACCTTC CATSPWAGLGGYTF
. TRBJ1-1 TRBV3-1/TRBV3-2 TRBD1 TGTGCCAGCAGCCAACGGACAGGGAACACTGAAGCTTTCTTT CASSQRTGNTEAFF
. TRBJ2-7 TRBV3-1/TRBV3-2 . TGTGCCAGCAGCCGAAATATCCACGAGCAGTACTTC CASSRNIHEQYF
. TRBJ1-6 TRBV5-4 . TGTGCCAGCAGCTTGGTCGCCGGCAATAATTCACCCCTCCACTTT CASSLVAGNNSPLHF
. TRBJ1-6 TRBV5-5 TRBD1 TGTGCCAGCAGCTTGAACAGGGGGCTGATTAATTCACCCCTCCACTTT CASSLNRGLINSPLHF
. TRBJ1-3 TRBV18 TRBD1 TGTGCCAGCTCACTTGGGACAGCCTCTGGAAACACCATATATTTT CASSLGTASGNTIYF
. TRBJ2-5 TRBV15 TRBD1 TGTGCCACCAGCAAGGGGACAGAAGAGACCCAGTACTTC CATSKGTEETQYF
. TRBJ1-5 TRBV4-2 . TGTGCCAGCAGCCAAGGAGGCATTAGGTCTAATCAGCCCCAGCATTTT CASSQGGIRSNQPQHF
. TRBJ2-1 TRBV28 . TGTGCCAGCAGCCGCCGGTCTTGGCGGCCGACTTACAATGAGCAGTTCTTC CASSRRSWRPTYNEQFF
. TRBJ1-4 TRBV14 TRBD1 TGTGCCAGCAGCCAAGATCCCCGGTCGACAGGGTGGCATGAAAAACTGTTTTTT CASSQDPRSTGWHEKLFF
. TRBJ1-3 TRBV6-5 . TGTGCCAGCAGAGGGGGACTCTCTGGAAACACCATATATTTT CASRGGLSGNTIYF
. TRBJ1-1 TRBV3-1/TRBV3-2 . TGTGCCAGCAGCCCCATGACAGGGAACACTGAAGCTTTCTTT CASSPMTGNTEAFF
. TRBJ1-1 TRBV19 . TGTGCCAGTACCCGGCGGGACACTGAAGCTTTCTTT CASTRRDTEAFF
. TRBJ1-2 TRBV11-2 TRBD1 TGTGCCAGCAGCTTAGGCCGGGACAGGGTAAACTATGGCTACACCTTC CASSLGRDRVNYGYTF
. TRBJ1-2 TRBV9 . TGTGCCAGCAACCGAGGGGACATGGATGTCTATGGCTACACCTTC CASNRGDMDVYGYTF
. TRBJ1-2 TRBV9 . TGTGCCAGCAGCGTAGTGGTTCAGGGGCAGGGGATCTATGGCTACACCTTC CASSVVVQGQGIYGYTF
. TRBJ1-1 TRBV30 . TGTGCCTGGAATAAGGGCCTGACCGCTGAAGCTTTCTTT CAWNKGLTAEAFF
. TRBJ1-5 TRBV25-1 . TGTGCCAGCAGTGAGTCAAAGGGTGGACAGCCCCAGCATTTT CASSESKGGQPQHF
. TRBJ1-5 TRBV7-2 TRBD1 TGTGCCAGCAGCCGGGACAGGGGTCGCAATCAGCCCCAGCATTTT CASSRDRGRNQPQHF
. TRBJ1-5 TRBV2 TRBD1 TGTGCCAGCAGGACAGGACAGGGGGCGGCTCAGCCCCAGCATTTT CASRTGQGAAQPQHF
. TRBJ1-4 TRBV6-5 . TGTGCCAGCAGCCAAGACAACGTAGGTGAAAAACTGTTTTTT CASSQDNVGEKLFF
. TRBJ1-1 TRBV5-6 . TGTGCCAGCAGCCGGCGGGGGGCGCAATGGACTGAAGCTTTCTTT CASSRRGAQWTEAFF
. TRBJ2-1 TRBV6-5 . TGTGCCAGCAGTCCGCAGGTTAGGCACAATGAGCAGTTCTTC CASSPQVRHNEQFF
. TRBJ1-2 TRBV2 . TGTGCCAGCAGGAACCCAACTCAGAATATACTTTATGGCTACACCTTC CASRNPTQNILYGYTF
. TRBJ2-1 TRBV1 . TGCACCAGCAGCCGGTGGGACAGGTTTGAAGATGAGCAGTTCTTC CTSSRWDRFEDEQFF
. TRBJ1-2 TRBV28 . TGTGCCAGCAGTTTATATCGGGGGGCTTTCACTAACTATGGCTACACCTTC CASSLYRGAFTNYGYTF
once TRBJ2-2 TRBV18 TRBD1 TGTGCCAGCTCACCACTCGGGACAGACACCGGGGAGCTGTTTTTT CASSPLGTDTGELFF
. TRBJ2-7 TRBV2 . TGTGCCATGCTCCTGGACTCCTACGAGCAGTACTTC CAMLLDSYEQYF
. TRBJ1-4 TRBV13 . TGTGCCAGCAGCTTAGGGGATCGGGTTGAAAAACTGTTTTTT CASSLGDRVEKLFF
. TRBJ1-5 TRBV20-1 . TGCAGCGCGAGTGATAGACAGGTCTCTCAGCCCCAGCATTTT CSASDRQVSQPQHF
once TRBJ2-3 TRBV3-1/TRBV3-2 TRBD2 TGTGCCAGCAGCGCCTTTAGCGGGGGGGCGACAGATACGCAGTATTTT CASSAFSGGATDTQYF
. TRBJ2-2 TRBV15 . TGTGCCACCAGCAGAGAGGACCGATCCACCGGGGAGCTGTTTTTT CATSREDRSTGELFF
. TRBJ2-3 TRBV9 . TGTGCCAGCAGCGTTGGGCCGGCAGATACGCAGTATTTT CASSVGPADTQYF
once TRBJ1-2 TRBV18 TRBD1 TGTGCCAGCTCACCACTCGACAGGGCCGAGTATGGCTACACCTTC CASSPLDRAEYGYTF
. TRBJ1-4 TRBV4-2 . TGTGCCAGCAGCCAAGCCGTCCAGGGAAATAATGAAAAACTGTTTTTT CASSQAVQGNNEKLFF
once TRBJ1-1 TRBV19 TRBD1 TGTGCCAGTAGTATCGAGGACAGGTGGAACACTGAAGCTTTCTTT CASSIEDRWNTEAFF
. TRBJ1-6 TRBV4-1 . TGCGCCAGCAGCCAACAGAGCTCCTATAATTCACCCCTCCACTTT CASSQQSSYNSPLHF
few TRBJ1-2 TRBV6-5 TRBD1 TGTGCCAGCAATACCGGACAGGGTCGTCTAGGTGGCTACACCTTC CASNTGQGRLGGYTF
. TRBJ2-3 TRBV3-1/TRBV3-2 . TGTGCCAGCAGCCGCTCAAATACGCAGTATTTT CASSRSNTQYF
once TRBJ1-1 TRBV12-3/TRBV12-4 . TGTGCCAGCAGCCTGGGACCGAACACTGAAGCTTTCTTT CASSLGPNTEAFF
. TRBJ2-3 TRBV19 . TGTGCCAGTAGTATTAACGCCCGGGCAGATACGCAGTATTTT CASSINARADTQYF
. TRBJ1-1 TRBV19 . TGTGCCAGCCGGACAGTGAACACTGAAGCTTTCTTT CASRTVNTEAFF
. TRBJ1-3 TRBV2 TRBD1 TGTGCCAGCAGGGACAGGGGGAGAACTGGAAACACCATATATTTT CASRDRGRTGNTIYF
. TRBJ2-6 TRBV6-1 . TGTGCCAGCAGTGATGGGGGCACTGGGGCCAACGTCCTGACTTTC CASSDGGTGANVLTF
. TRBJ2-4 TRBV28 . TGTGCCAGCAAGACGGGGGCGGTTGGAAACATTCAGTACTTC CASKTGAVGNIQYF
. TRBJ1-5 TRBV18 . TGTGCCAGCTCTCGGGAGGGTTCTAGCAATCAGCCCCAGCATTTT CASSREGSSNQPQHF
. TRBJ1-2 TRBV9 TRBD1 TGTGCCAGCAGCGTAACCGGGACAGGCTCCTATGGCTACACCTTC CASSVTGTGSYGYTF
. TRBJ2-2 TRBV7-2 . TGTGCCAGCAGCTTAGGGTTCTCCGGGGAGCTGTTTTTT CASSLGFSGELFF
. TRBJ1-2 TRBV3-1/TRBV3-2 . TGTGCCAGCAGCCAAGACGTACGGAACTATGGCTACACCTTC CASSQDVRNYGYTF
. TRBJ1-4 TRBV6-5 . TGTGCCAGCAGTTACTCGGGGCAGTCTTTGGAGGAACTGTTTTTT CASSYSGQSLEELFF
. TRBJ1-4 TRBV7-9 . TGTGCCAGCAGCTTACGCCCAAATCCTAATGAAAAACTGTTTTTT CASSLRPNPNEKLFF
. TRBJ1-4 TRBV5-1 . TGCGCCAGCAGCTTGGTTGGAGGGGACCTATTTATTGAAAAACTGTTTTTT CASSLVGGDLFIEKLFF
. TRBJ1-1 TRBV6-4 TRBD1 TGTGCCAGCAGACCAACAGGGGAGGGGGTGAACACTGAAGCTTTCTTT CASRPTGEGVNTEAFF
. TRBJ1-1 TRBV30 . TGTGCCTGGAACTTGGGCTTACTGAACACTGAAGCTTTCTTT CAWNLGLLNTEAFF
. TRBJ2-2 TRBV12-3/TRBV12-4 . TGTGCCAGCAGTTTTCACGGGCCCGGGGAGCTGTTTTTT CASSFHGPGELFF
. TRBJ1-1 TRBV19 TRBD1 TGTGCCAGTAGATTCGGAGACAGGGGAGACACTGAAGCTTTCTTT CASRFGDRGDTEAFF
once TRBJ2-1 TRBV3-1/TRBV3-2 TRBD2 TGTGCCAGCACCTCAAGCGGGGGGGCCTACAATGAGCAGTTCTTC CASTSSGGAYNEQFF